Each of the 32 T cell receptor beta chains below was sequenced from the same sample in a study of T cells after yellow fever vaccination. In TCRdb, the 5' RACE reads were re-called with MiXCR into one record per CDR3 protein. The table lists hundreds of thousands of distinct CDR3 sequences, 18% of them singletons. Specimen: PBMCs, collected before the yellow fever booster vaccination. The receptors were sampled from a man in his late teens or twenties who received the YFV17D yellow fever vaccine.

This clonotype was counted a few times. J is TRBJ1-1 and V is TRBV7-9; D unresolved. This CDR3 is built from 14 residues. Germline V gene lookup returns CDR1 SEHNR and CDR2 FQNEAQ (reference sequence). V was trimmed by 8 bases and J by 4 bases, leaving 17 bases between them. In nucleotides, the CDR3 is TGTGCCAGCCTTAGGCCCGTGTGGGTCACTGAAGCTTTCTTT. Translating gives CASLRPVWVTEAFF. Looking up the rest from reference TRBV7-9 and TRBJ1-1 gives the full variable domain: DTGVSQNPRHKITKRGQNVTFRCDPISEHNRLYWYRQTLGQGPEFLTYFQNEAQLEKSRLLSDRFSAERPKGSFSTLEIQRTEQGDSAMYLCASLRPVWVTEAFFGQGTRLTVV.

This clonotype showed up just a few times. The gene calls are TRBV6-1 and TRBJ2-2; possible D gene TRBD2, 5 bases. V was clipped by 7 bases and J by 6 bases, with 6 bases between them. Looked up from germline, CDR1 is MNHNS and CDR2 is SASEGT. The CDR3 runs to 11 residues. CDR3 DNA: TGTGCCAGCAAGGAGGCCGGGGAGCTGTTTTTT. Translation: CASKEAGELFF.

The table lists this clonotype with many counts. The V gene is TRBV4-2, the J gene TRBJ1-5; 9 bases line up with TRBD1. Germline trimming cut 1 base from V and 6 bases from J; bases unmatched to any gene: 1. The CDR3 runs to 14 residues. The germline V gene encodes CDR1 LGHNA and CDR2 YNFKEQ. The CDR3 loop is CASSQAGQGQPQHF. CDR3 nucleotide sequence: TGTGCCAGCAGCCAAGCGGGACAGGGTCAGCCCCAGCATTTT.

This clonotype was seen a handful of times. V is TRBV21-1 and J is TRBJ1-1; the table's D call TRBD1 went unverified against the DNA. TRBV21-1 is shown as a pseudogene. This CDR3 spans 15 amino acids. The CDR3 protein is CAVAELWGPNTEAFF. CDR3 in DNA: TGTGCCGTCGCGGAGTTGTGGGGGCCCAACACTGAAGCTTTCTTT.

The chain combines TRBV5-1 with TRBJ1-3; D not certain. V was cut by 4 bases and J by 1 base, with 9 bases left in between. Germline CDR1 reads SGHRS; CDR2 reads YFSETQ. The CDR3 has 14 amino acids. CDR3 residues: CASSTEGSGNTIYF. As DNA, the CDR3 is TGCGCCAGCAGCACTGAGGGTTCTGGAAACACCATATATTTT. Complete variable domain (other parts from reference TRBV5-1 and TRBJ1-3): KAGVTQTPRYLIKTRGQQVTLSCSPISGHRSVSWYQQTPGQGLQFLFEYFSETQRNKGNFPGRFSGRQFSNSRSEMNVSTLELGDSALYLCASSTEGSGNTIYFGEGSWLTVV.

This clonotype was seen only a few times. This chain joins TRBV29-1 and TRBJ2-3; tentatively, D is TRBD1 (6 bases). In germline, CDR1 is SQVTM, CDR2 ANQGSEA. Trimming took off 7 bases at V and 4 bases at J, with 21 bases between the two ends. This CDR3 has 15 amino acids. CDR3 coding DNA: TGCAGCGGGGGGCGGTCGGGTATCCGTCCAGATACGCAGTATTTT. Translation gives CSGGRSGIRPDTQYF.

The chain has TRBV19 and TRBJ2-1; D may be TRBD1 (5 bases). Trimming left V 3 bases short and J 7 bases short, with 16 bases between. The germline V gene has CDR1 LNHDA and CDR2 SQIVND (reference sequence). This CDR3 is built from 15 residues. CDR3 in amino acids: CASSIFQGRANEQFF. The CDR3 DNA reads TGTGCCAGTAGTATTTTCCAGGGAAGAGCTAATGAGCAGTTCTTC.

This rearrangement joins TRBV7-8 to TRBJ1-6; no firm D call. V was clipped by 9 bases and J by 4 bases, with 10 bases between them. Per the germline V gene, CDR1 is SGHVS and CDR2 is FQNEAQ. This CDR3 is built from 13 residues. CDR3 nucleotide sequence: TGTGCCAGTAAGGGTGGATATAATTCACCCCTCCACTTT. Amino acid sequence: CASKGGYNSPLHF.

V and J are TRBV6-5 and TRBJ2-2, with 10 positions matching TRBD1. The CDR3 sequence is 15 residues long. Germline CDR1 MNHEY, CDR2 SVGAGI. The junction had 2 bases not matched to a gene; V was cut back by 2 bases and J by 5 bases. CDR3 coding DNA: TGTGCCAGCAGTTACAGACAGGGGGCGACCGGGGAGCTGTTTTTT. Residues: CASSYRQGATGELFF.

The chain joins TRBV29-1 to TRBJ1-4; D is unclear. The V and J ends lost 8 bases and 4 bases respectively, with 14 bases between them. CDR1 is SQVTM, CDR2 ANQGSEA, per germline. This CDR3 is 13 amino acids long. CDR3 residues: CSMRRTNNEKLFF. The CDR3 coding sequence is TGCAGCATGCGACGGACTAATAATGAAAAACTGTTTTTT.

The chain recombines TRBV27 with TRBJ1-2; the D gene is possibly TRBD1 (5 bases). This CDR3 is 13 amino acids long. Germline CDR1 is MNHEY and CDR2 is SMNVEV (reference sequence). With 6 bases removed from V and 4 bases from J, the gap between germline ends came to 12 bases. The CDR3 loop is CASSQGVIYGYTF. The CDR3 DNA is TGTGCCAGCAGCCAAGGGGTTATCTATGGCTACACCTTC.

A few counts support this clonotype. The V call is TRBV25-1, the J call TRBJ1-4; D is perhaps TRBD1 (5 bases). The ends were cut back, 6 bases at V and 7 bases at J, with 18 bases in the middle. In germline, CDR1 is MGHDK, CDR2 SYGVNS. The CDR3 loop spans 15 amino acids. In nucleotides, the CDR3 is TGTGCCAGCAGGGAGGGCCCAGGGTTTACTGAAAAACTGTTTTTT. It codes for CASREGPGFTEKLFF.

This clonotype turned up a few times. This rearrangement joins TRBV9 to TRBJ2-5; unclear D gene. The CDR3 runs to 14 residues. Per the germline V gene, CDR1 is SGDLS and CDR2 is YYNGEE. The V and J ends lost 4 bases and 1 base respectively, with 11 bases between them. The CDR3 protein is CASSPPAAQETQYF. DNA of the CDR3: TGTGCCAGCAGCCCCCCGGCGGCCCAAGAGACCCAGTACTTC.

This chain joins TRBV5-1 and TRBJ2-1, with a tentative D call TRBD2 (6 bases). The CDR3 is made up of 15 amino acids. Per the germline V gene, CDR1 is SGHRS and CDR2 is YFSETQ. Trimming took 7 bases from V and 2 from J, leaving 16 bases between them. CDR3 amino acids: CASEKPGDPYNEQFF. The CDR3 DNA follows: TGCGCCAGCGAAAAGCCGGGGGATCCCTACAATGAGCAGTTCTTC.

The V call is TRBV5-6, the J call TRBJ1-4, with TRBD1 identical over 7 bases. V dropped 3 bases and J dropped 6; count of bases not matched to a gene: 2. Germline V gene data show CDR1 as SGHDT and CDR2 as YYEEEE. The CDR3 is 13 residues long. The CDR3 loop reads CASSYGQDEKLFF. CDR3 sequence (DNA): TGTGCCAGCAGCTATGGACAGGATGAAAAACTGTTTTTT.

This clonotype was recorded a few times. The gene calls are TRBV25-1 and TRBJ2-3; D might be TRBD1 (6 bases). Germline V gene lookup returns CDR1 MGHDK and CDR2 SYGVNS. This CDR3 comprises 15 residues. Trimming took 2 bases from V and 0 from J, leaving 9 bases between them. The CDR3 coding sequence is TGTGCCAGCAGTGAAGGGACATTTAGCACAGATACGCAGTATTTT. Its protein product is CASSEGTFSTDTQYF.

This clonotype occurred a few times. The chain's CDR3 is CASSVGTSGSTQYF. Written as DNA, the CDR3 is TGTGCCAGCAGCGTCGGGACTAGCGGGTCCACCCAGTACTTC. This chain uses TRBV9 with TRBJ2-5, with TRBD2 matching over 12 bases. CDR3 length equals 14 residues. Germline CDR1 SGDLS, CDR2 YYNGEE. The V and J ends lost 2 bases and 8 bases, in that order; junction bases with no gene match: 4.

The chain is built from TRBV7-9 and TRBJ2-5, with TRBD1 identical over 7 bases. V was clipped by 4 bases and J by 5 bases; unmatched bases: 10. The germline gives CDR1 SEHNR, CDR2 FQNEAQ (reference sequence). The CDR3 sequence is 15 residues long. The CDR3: CASSWSDRAGETQYF. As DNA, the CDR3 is TGTGCCAGCAGCTGGAGCGACAGGGCTGGGGAGACCCAGTACTTC.

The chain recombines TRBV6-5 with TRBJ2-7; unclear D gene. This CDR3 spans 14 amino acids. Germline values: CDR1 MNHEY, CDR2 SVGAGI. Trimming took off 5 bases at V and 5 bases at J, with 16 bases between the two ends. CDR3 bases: TGTGCCAGCAGTAATCTTAACGCTGTCCACGAGCAGTACTTC. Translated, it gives CASSNLNAVHEQYF.

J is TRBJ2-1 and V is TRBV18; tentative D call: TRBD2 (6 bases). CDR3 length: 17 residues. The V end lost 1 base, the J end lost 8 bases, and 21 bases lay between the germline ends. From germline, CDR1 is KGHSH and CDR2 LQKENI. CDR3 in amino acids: CASSPHTGTLTADEQFF. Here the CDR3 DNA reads TGTGCCAGCTCACCACATACCGGGACTCTAACTGCCGATGAGCAGTTCTTC.

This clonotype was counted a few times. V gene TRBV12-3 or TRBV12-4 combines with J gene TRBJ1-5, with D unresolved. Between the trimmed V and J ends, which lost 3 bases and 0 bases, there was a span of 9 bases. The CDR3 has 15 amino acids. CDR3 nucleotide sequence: TGTGCCAGCAGTTTTTTGGTGAATAGCAATCAGCCCCAGCATTTT. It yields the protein CASSFLVNSNQPQHF.

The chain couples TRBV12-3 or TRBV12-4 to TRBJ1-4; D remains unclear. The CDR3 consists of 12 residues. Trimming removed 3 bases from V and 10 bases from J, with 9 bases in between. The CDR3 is CASSFGVGKLFF. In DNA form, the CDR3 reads TGTGCCAGCAGTTTTGGTGTGGGAAAACTGTTTTTT.

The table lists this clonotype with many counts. For the CDR3, the DNA is TGCGCCAGCAGCCAAGATGGCCGAAGGCTAGCGGGCTACAATGAGCAGTTCTTC. Protein product: CASSQDGRRLAGYNEQFF. The V call is TRBV4-3, the J call TRBJ2-1; 8 bases align to TRBD2. Losses at the gene ends were 0 bases for V and 3 bases for J; bases not matched to a gene: 10. This CDR3 has 18 amino acids. Germline CDR1 reads LGHNA; CDR2 reads YSLEER.

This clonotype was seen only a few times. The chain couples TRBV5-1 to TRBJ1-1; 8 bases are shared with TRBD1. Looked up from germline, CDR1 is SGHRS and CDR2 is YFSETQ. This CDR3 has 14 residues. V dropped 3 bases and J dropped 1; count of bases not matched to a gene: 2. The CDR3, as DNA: TGCGCCAGCAGCTGGGGGACAGGGAACACTGAAGCTTTCTTT. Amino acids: CASSWGTGNTEAFF. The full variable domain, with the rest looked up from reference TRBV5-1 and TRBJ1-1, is KAGVTQTPRYLIKTRGQQVTLSCSPISGHRSVSWYQQTPGQGLQFLFEYFSETQRNKGNFPGRFSGRQFSNSRSEMNVSTLELGDSALYLCASSWGTGNTEAFFGQGTRLTVV.

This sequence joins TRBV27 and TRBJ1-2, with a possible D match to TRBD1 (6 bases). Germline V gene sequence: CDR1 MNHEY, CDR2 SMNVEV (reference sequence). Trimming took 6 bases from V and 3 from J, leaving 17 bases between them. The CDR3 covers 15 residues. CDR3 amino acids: CASSRHAQGYYGYTF. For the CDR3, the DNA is TGTGCCAGCAGCCGCCATGCCCAGGGGTACTATGGCTACACCTTC.

CDR3 DNA sequence: TGTGCCAGCACCTCCGATTCTTACAATGAGCAGTTCTTC. Amino acid sequence: CASTSDSYNEQFF. J is TRBJ2-1 and V is TRBV6-1, with D hard to call. Per the germline V gene, CDR1 is MNHNS and CDR2 is SASEGT. CDR3 length: 13 residues. Deletions cut 7 bases from V and 4 bases from J, with 11 bases between.

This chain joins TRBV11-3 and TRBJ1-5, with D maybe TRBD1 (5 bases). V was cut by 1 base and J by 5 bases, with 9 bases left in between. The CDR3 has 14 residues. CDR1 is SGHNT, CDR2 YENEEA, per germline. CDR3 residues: CASSLGDDYQPQHF. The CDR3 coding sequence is TGTGCCAGCAGCTTAGGGGACGACTATCAGCCCCAGCATTTT.

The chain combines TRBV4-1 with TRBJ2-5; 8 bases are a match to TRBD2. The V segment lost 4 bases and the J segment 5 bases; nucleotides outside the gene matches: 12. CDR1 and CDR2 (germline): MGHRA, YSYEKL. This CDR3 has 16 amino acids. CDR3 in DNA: TGCGCCAGCAGCCGAACTCGGGGGGGCCTGGGGGAGACCCAGTACTTC. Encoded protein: CASSRTRGGLGETQYF.

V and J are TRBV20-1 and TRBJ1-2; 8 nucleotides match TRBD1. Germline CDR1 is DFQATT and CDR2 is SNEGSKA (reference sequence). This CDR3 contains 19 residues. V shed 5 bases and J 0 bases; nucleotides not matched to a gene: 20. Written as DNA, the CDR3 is TGCAGTGCTGACAGACAGGGGAGCAGCTTCGCCAATACTAACTATGGCTACACCTTC. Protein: CSADRQGSSFANTNYGYTF.

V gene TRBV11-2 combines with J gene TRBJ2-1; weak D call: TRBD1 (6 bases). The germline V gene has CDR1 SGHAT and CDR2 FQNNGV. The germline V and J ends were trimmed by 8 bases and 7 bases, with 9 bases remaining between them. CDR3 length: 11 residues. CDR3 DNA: TGTGCCAGCCTGGGGGCGAATGAGCAGTTCTTC. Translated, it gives CASLGANEQFF.

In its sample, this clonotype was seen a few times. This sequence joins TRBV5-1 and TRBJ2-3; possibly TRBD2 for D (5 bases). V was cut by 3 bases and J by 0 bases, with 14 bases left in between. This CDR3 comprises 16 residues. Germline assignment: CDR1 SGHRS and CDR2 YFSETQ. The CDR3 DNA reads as TGCGCCAGCAGCTCGACGGGGTGGACTAGCACAGATACGCAGTATTTT. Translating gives CASSSTGWTSTDTQYF. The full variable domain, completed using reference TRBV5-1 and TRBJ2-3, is KAGVTQTPRYLIKTRGQQVTLSCSPISGHRSVSWYQQTPGQGLQFLFEYFSETQRNKGNFPGRFSGRQFSNSRSEMNVSTLELGDSALYLCASSSTGWTSTDTQYFGPGTRLTVL.

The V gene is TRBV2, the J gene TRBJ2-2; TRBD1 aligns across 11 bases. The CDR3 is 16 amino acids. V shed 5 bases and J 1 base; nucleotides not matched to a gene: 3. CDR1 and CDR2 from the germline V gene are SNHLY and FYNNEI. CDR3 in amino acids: CASSRTGGLNTGELFF. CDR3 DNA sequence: TGTGCCAGCAGTCGGACAGGGGGCTTGAACACCGGGGAGCTGTTTTTT.